What follows are 11 T cell receptor beta chains derived from one specimen sequenced in a study of cytomegalovirus exposure and HLA in healthy donors (TCRdb year 2017). Libraries came from the immunoSEQ multiplex PCR assay. For the multiplex PCR, a mixture combining 60 forward primers for TCR Vbeta segments and 13 reverse primers for TCR Jbeta segments was used. The table comes from immuneACCESS by way of TCRdb, which keeps in-frame sequences with V and J called. Part of the clones is missing from these tables; in studies checked, under half for an unresolved V gene and the rest for unknown reasons. A total of about 160,000 clones appear in this sample, more than 80% of them only once. Jointly, the top ten make up approximately 2.1% of the sample. Specimen: PBMCs. These receptors were obtained from a woman younger than 35 in good health and CMV-seronegative.

The chain combines TRBV6-4 with TRBJ1-6; D gene unclear. The CDR3 is 13 residues long. Trimming removed 4 bases at V and 10 bases at J, with 11 bases between. Germline V gene data show CDR1 as MRHNA and CDR2 as SNTAGT. The CDR3 region has the DNA TGTGCCAGCAGTGGAACGGGGTCCTCACCCCTCCACTTT. It translates to CASSGTGSSPLHF.

V is TRBV28 and J is TRBJ2-5; weak D call: TRBD2 (6 bases). Germline CDR1 and CDR2: MDHEN and SYDVKM. Trimming took off 8 bases at V and 6 bases at J, with 13 bases between the two ends. The CDR3 loop spans 12 amino acids. The CDR3 DNA follows: TGTGCCAGCTACACGGGAGCAAAGACCCAGTACTTC. Amino acid sequence: CASYTGAKTQYF.

This CDR3 reads CASSFGQGLQKLFF. Written as DNA, the CDR3 is TGTGCCAGCAGTTTCGGTCAAGGACTCCAAAAACTGTTTTTT. This sequence joins TRBV28 and TRBJ1-4; D uncertain. This CDR3 spans 14 amino acids. Per germline, CDR1 MDHEN and CDR2 SYDVKM. V gave up 3 bases and J gave up 9 bases, with 14 bases separating them.

The chain carries TRBV6-6 and TRBJ2-7; 9 bases line up with TRBD1. This CDR3 is built from 16 residues. J was trimmed by 0 bases and V by 0 bases; bases with no gene match: 3. Germline CDR1 and CDR2: MNHNY and SVGAGI (reference sequence). The CDR3 nucleotides are TGTGCCAGCAGTTACTCCCGGACAGGGGACTCCTACGAGCAGTACTTC. Translation gives CASSYSRTGDSYEQYF.

The CDR3 loop is CASSTTGGAGELFF. Here the CDR3 DNA reads TGTGCCAGCAGCACGACAGGGGGGGCCGGGGAGCTGTTTTTT. J is TRBJ2-2 and V is TRBV7-3; 9 bases match TRBD1. V dropped 5 bases and J dropped 6; count of bases not matched to a gene: 4. The CDR3 totals 14 residues. Germline CDR1 reads SGHTA; CDR2 reads FQGTGA. Using reference TRBV7-3 and TRBJ2-2 for the parts outside the CDR3, the full variable domain is GAGVSQTPSNKVTEKGKYVELRCDPISGHTALYWYRQSLGQGPEFLIYFQGTGAADDSGLPNDRFFAVRPEGSVSTLKIQRTERGDSAVYLCASSTTGGAGELFFGEGSRLTVL.

The chain uses TRBV2 and TRBJ2-7; 9 bases map to TRBD2. Germline CDR1 SNHLY, CDR2 FYNNEI. This CDR3 comprises 14 residues. V gave up 4 bases and J gave up 1 base; unmatched junction bases: 2. The CDR3 nucleotides are TGTGCCAGCAGTGGACTAGCGGAATCCTACGAGCAGTACTTC. Its protein is CASSGLAESYEQYF.

V usage is TRBV15 and J usage is TRBJ1-2; D gene unclear. The germline V and J ends were trimmed by 1 base and 4 bases, with 10 bases remaining between them. The CDR3 runs to 14 residues. CDR1 is LNHNV, CDR2 YYDKDF, per germline (reference sequence). The CDR3 is CATSRVAGSYGYTF. DNA of the CDR3: TGTGCCACCAGCAGAGTTGCGGGATCCTATGGCTACACCTTC.

The chain combines TRBV11-2 with TRBJ1-1; TRBD1 might be the D (5 bases). V was shortened by 1 base and J by 5 bases, with 11 bases between the two germline ends. The germline V gene encodes CDR1 SGHAT and CDR2 FQNNGV. This CDR3 contains 14 residues. The CDR3 DNA reads TGTGCCAGCAGCTTAGTAGCGGGACCGACTGAAGCTTTCTTT. Translated, it gives CASSLVAGPTEAFF.

This clone was seen a single time. The chain employs TRBV29-1 and TRBJ2-6; TRBD2 agrees at 11 bases. CDR3 length: 17 amino acids. J was trimmed by 6 bases and V by 6 bases; bases with no gene match: 13. Per the germline V gene, CDR1 is SQVTM and CDR2 is ANQGSEA. The CDR3 spells CSVRPTSGDREANVLTF. The CDR3 region has the DNA TGCAGCGTCCGCCCGACTAGCGGGGATAGGGAGGCCAACGTCCTGACTTTC.

The rearrangement uses TRBV5-6 and TRBJ2-7; tentatively, D is TRBD2 (5 bases). Germline lookup yields CDR1 SGHDT and CDR2 YYEEEE. The CDR3 sequence is 17 residues long. Trimming left V 2 bases short and J 0 bases short, with 18 bases between. CDR3 DNA: TGTGCCAGCAGCTTCCCGGGAATCGTTTCGGACTCCTACGAGCAGTACTTC. Amino acids: CASSFPGIVSDSYEQYF.

This sequence joins TRBV6-1 and TRBJ1-5, with a weak D call TRBD1 (6 bases). The ends were cut back, 1 base at V and 5 bases at J, with 12 bases in the middle. This CDR3 contains 15 residues. Germline loops: CDR1 MNHNS, CDR2 SASEGT. The CDR3, as DNA: TGTGCCAGCAGTGAAGGAAGACAGGTTTATCAGCCCCAGCATTTT. It encodes CASSEGRQVYQPQHF.